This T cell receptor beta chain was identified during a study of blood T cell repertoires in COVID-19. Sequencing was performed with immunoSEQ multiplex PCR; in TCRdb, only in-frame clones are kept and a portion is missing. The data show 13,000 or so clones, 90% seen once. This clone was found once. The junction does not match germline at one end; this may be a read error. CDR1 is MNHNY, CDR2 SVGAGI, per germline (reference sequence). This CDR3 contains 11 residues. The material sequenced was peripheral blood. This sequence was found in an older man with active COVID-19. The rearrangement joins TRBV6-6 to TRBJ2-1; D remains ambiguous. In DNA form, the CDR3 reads TGTGCCAGTAAGGAGAAGAATGAGCAGCTCTTC. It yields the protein CASKEKNEQLF.